These T cell receptor beta chains were read from a single sample in a study of cytomegalovirus exposure and HLA in healthy donors. Profiling relied on immunoSEQ multiplex PCR, and the TCRdb table lists in-frame clones only, not all of them. This sample yields approximately 210,000 clones, of which roughly four fifths are seen a single time; roughly a tenth belongs to the top ten. Sequencing was done on a sample of PBMCs. The source is a woman aged 50 to 60 in good health and CMV-seropositive. Both conserved end residues are part of each CDR3. The order of the fields is D gene, V gene, clone size, J gene, CDR3 protein, CDR3 DNA. The D gene is left open where the match is weak. The size entry is marked missing in some rows and otherwise reads once, few, many or a size class.

>NA|TRBV6-5|NA|TRBJ1-3
CASSFAGGAGNTIYF
TGTGCCAGCAGTTTCGCGGGGGGGGCTGGAAACACCATATATTTT
>NA|TRBV14|NA|TRBJ1-1
CASSELLALTEAFF
TGTGCCAGCAGCGAACTATTGGCGCTCACTGAAGCTTTCTTT
>NA|TRBV30|NA|TRBJ1-1
CAWSGRGGRVNTEAFF
TGTGCCTGGAGCGGAAGGGGGGGTCGAGTAAACACTGAAGCTTTCTTT
>NA|TRBV7-9|NA|TRBJ2-7
CASSSDRGNEQYF
TGTGCCAGCAGCTCGGACAGAGGAAACGAGCAGTACTTC
>TRBD1|TRBV18|NA|TRBJ1-5
CASSPPGTDLQPQHF
TGTGCCAGCTCACCTCCGGGGACAGACCTTCAGCCCCAGCATTTT
>NA|TRBV18|NA|TRBJ1-1
CASSPDSWSNTEAFF
TGTGCCAGCTCACCGGACAGCTGGTCGAACACTGAAGCTTTCTTT
>NA|TRBV25-1|NA|TRBJ2-3
CASSELQGPWDTQYF
TGTGCCAGCAGTGAATTGCAGGGGCCCTGGGATACGCAGTATTTT
>TRBD1|TRBV18|few|TRBJ1-1
CASQQGTGNTEAFF
TGTGCCAGCCAACAGGGGACGGGGAACACTGAAGCTTTCTTT
>TRBD1|TRBV5-1|NA|TRBJ1-1
CASSSFGQGNTEAFF
TGCGCCAGCAGCTCGTTCGGACAGGGCAACACTGAAGCTTTCTTT
>TRBD2|TRBV7-9|few|TRBJ2-1
CASSTGTSGGQGNEQFF
TGTGCCAGCAGCACCGGGACTAGCGGGGGGCAGGGGAATGAGCAGTTCTTC
>NA|TRBV30|NA|TRBJ2-6
CAWSDGQFSGANVLTF
TGTGCCTGGAGTGACGGACAGTTCTCTGGGGCCAACGTCCTGACTTTC
>TRBD2|TRBV6-1|NA|TRBJ2-2
CASSEARWEGAELFF
TGTGCCAGCAGTGAAGCGCGATGGGAGGGAGCTGAGCTGTTTTTT
>NA|TRBV28|NA|TRBJ1-1
CASSVTGRGRNTEAFF
TGTGCCAGCAGTGTCACGGGTAGAGGGAGAAACACTGAAGCTTTCTTT
>NA|TRBV10-3|NA|TRBJ1-1
CAIRGPAGRGNTEAFF
TGTGCCATCAGAGGGCCGGCCGGCAGGGGGAACACTGAAGCTTTCTTT
>NA|TRBV2|NA|TRBJ1-6
CASSAQASPLHF
TGTGCCAGCAGTGCACAGGCTTCACCCCTCCACTTT
>TRBD2|TRBV5-1|once|TRBJ2-1
CASHLAGGDNEQFF
TGCGCCAGCCACCTAGCGGGGGGGGATAATGAGCAGTTCTTC
>NA|TRBV7-2|few|TRBJ1-6
CASSNRVHSPLHF
TGTGCCAGCAGCAACAGGGTCCATTCACCCCTCCACTTT
>NA|TRBV16|few|TRBJ1-1
CASSQSVYTEAFF
TGTGCCAGCAGCCAATCCGTGTACACTGAAGCTTTCTTT
>NA|TRBV27|NA|TRBJ1-1
CASSPLRGLGATEAFF
TGTGCCAGCAGTCCGCTCAGGGGATTGGGGGCCACTGAAGCTTTCTTT
>NA|TRBV7-2|NA|TRBJ1-4
CASSINRAPGEKLFF
TGTGCCAGCAGCATAAACAGGGCACCAGGTGAAAAACTGTTTTTT
>NA|TRBV19|NA|TRBJ2-7
CASSMRSGGGSGFDYEQYF
TGTGCCAGTAGTATGCGGTCTGGTGGAGGGTCCGGATTCGACTACGAGCAGTACTTC
>NA|TRBV15|NA|TRBJ2-1
CATSSNLRGLGFF
TGTGCCACCAGCAGCAACCTCCGTGGACTGGGCTTCTTC
>NA|TRBV19|NA|TRBJ1-1
CASSIVGGTEAFF
TGTGCCAGTAGTATAGTCGGGGGCACTGAAGCTTTCTTT
>NA|TRBV18|NA|TRBJ1-3
CASENTRSGNTIYF
TGTGCCAGCGAAAATACGCGCTCTGGAAACACCATATATTTT
>NA|TRBV14|NA|TRBJ2-7
CASSQDHYEQYF
TGTGCCAGCAGCCAAGACCACTACGAGCAGTACTTC
>NA|TRBV7-6|NA|TRBJ1-5
CASSLVQEEIYSNQPQHF
TGTGCCAGCAGCTTAGTCCAGGAGGAGATTTATAGCAATCAGCCCCAGCATTTT
>TRBD1|TRBV5-6|NA|TRBJ2-7
CASSYTGDNSYEQYF
TGTGCCAGCAGCTACACAGGGGATAATAGCTACGAGCAGTACTTC
>NA|TRBV7-2|NA|TRBJ2-4
CASSLRGAKNIQYF
TGTGCCAGCAGCTTACGAGGAGCCAAAAACATTCAGTACTTC
>TRBD2|TRBV5-1|NA|TRBJ2-3
CASSLVGGGGTDTQYF
TGCGCCAGCAGCCTCGTCGGGGGGGGCGGGACAGATACGCAGTATTTT